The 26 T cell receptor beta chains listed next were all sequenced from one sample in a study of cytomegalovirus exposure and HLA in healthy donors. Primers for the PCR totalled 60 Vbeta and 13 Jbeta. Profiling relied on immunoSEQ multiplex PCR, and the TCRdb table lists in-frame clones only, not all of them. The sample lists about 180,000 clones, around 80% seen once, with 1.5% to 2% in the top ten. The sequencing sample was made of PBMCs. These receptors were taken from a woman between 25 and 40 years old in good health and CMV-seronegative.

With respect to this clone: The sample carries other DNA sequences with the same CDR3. CDR3 in DNA: TGTGCCAGCTCACCACCGGGCAGTTATGGCTACACCTTC. Translated: CASSPPGSYGYTF. The chain joins TRBV18 to TRBJ1-2; D ambiguous. V was shortened by 0 bases and J by 5 bases, with 7 bases between the two germline ends. Germline CDR1 reads KGHSH; CDR2 reads LQKENI. The CDR3 has 13 amino acids.

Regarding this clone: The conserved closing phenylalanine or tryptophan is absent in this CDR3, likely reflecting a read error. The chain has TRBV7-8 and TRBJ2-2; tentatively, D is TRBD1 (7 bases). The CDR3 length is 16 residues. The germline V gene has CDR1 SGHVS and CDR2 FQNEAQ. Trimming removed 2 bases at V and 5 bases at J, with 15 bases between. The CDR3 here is CASSLSGGIGTGELFV. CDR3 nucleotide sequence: TGTGCCAGCAGCTTATCAGGGGGGATTGGGACCGGGGAGCTGTTTGTT.

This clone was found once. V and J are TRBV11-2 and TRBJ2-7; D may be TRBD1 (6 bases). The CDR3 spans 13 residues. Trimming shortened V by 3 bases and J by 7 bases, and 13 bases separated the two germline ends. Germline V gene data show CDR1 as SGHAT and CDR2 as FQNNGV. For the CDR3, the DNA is TGTGCCAGCAGCTTGTCAGGGGCACGGGAGCAGTACTTC. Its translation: CASSLSGAREQYF.

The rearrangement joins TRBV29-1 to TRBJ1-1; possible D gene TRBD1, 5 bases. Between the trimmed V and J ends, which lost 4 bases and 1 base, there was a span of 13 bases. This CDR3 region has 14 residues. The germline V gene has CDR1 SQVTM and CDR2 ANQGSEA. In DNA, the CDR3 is TGCAGCGTTGTTCGGGGGGTAGGGAACACTGAAGCTTTCTTT. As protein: CSVVRGVGNTEAFF.

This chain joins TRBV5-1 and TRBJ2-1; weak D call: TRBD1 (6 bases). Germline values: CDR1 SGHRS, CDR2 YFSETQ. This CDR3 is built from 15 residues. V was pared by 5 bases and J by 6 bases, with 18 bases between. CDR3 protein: CASRGGTNIVNEQFF. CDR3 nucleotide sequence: TGCGCCAGCAGAGGGGGTACGAATATCGTCAATGAGCAGTTCTTC. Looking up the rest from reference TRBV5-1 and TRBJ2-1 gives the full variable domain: KAGVTQTPRYLIKTRGQQVTLSCSPISGHRSVSWYQQTPGQGLQFLFEYFSETQRNKGNFPGRFSGRQFSNSRSEMNVSTLELGDSALYLCASRGGTNIVNEQFFGPGTRLTVL.

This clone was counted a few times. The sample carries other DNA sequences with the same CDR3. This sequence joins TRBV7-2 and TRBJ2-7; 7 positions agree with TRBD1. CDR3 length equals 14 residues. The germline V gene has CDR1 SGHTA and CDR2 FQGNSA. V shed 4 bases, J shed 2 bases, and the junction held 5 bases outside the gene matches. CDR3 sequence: CASSWGTATYEQYF. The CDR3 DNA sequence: TGTGCCAGCAGCTGGGGGACAGCTACCTACGAGCAGTACTTC.

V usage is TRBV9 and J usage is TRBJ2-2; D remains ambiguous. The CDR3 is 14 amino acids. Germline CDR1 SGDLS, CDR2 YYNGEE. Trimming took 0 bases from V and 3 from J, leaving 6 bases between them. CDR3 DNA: TGTGCCAGCAGCGTAGGAGGCGACACCGGGGAGCTGTTTTTT. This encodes CASSVGGDTGELFF.

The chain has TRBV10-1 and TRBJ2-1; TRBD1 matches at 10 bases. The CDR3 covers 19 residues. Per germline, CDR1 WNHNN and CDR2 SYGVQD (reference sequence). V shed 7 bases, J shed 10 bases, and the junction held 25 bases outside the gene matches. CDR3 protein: CASNPGTGVDFSRKWEQFF. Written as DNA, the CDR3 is TGCGCCAGCAATCCCGGGACAGGGGTAGATTTCTCCCGTAAGTGGGAGCAGTTCTTC.

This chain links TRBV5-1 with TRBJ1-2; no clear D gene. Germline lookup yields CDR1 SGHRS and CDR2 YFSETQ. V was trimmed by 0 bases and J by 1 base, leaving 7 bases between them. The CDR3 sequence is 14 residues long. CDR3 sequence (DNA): TGCGCCAGCAGCTTGGGGCAGATTAACTATGGCTACACCTTC. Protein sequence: CASSLGQINYGYTF.

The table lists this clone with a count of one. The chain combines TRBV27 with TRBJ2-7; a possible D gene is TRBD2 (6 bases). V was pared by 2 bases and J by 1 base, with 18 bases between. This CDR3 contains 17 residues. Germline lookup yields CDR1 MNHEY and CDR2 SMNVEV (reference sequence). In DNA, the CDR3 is TGTGCCAGCAGTTTACGAAGTGGGGTTGGGGGGTCCTACGAGCAGTACTTC. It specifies CASSLRSGVGGSYEQYF.

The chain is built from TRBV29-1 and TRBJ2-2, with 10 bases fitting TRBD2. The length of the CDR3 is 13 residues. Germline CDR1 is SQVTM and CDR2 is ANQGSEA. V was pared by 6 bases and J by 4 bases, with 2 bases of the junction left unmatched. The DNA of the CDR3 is TGCAGCGTGCTAGCGGGGGCCACCGGGGAGCTGTTTTTT. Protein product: CSVLAGATGELFF.

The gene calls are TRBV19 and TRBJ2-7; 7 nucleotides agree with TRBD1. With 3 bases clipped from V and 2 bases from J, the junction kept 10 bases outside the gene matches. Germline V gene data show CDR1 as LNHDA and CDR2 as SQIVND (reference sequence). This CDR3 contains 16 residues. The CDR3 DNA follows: TGTGCCAGTAGTATTGGGTTGGACAGGTTTACCTACGAGCAGTACTTC. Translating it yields CASSIGLDRFTYEQYF.

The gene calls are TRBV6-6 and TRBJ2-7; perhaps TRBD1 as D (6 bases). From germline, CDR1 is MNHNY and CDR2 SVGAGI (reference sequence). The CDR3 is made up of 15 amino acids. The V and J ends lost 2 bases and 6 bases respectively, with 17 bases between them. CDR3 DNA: TGTGCCAGCAGTTACGGCAGGGGCTTAGATACCGAGCAGTACTTC. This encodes CASSYGRGLDTEQYF.

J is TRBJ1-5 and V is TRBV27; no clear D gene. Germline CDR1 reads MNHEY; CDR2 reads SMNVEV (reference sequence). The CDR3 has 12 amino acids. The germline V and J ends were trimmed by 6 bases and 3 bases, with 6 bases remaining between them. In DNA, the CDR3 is TGTGCCAGCAGCCTCCCCAATCAGCCCCAGCATTTT. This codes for CASSLPNQPQHF.

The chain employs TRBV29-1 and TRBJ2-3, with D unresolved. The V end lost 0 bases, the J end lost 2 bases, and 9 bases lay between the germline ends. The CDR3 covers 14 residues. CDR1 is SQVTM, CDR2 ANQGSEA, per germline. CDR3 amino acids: CSVEDRNITDTQYF. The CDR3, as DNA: TGCAGCGTTGAAGATCGTAACATCACAGATACGCAGTATTTT.

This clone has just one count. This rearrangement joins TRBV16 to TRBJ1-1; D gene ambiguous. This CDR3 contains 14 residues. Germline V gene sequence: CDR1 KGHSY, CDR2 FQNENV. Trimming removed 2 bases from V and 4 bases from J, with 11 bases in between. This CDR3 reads CASSQTPAGTEAFF. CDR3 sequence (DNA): TGTGCCAGCAGCCAAACCCCGGCGGGCACTGAAGCTTTCTTT.

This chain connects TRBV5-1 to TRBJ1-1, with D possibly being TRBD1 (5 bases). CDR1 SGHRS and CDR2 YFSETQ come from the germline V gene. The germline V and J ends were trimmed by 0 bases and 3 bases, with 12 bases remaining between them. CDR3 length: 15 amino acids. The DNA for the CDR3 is TGCGCCAGCAGCTTGGAGGGAGGGGACTACACTGAAGCTTTCTTT. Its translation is CASSLEGGDYTEAFF.

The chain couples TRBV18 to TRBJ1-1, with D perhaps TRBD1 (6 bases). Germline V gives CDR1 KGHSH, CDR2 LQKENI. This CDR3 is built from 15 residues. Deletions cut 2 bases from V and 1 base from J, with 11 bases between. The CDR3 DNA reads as TGTGCCAGCTCACCAGGCGACAGGTCGAACACTGAAGCTTTCTTT. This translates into CASSPGDRSNTEAFF.

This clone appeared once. Here the CDR3 DNA reads TGTGCCAGCAGCGTTGCGGGCGGAAGTCTTAACTATGGCTACACCTTC. Its translation is CASSVAGGSLNYGYTF. The V and J genes are TRBV5-6 and TRBJ1-2; D is unclear. Germline V gives CDR1 SGHDT, CDR2 YYEEEE. The CDR3 spans 16 residues. Deletions cut 4 bases from V and 1 base from J, with 17 bases between.

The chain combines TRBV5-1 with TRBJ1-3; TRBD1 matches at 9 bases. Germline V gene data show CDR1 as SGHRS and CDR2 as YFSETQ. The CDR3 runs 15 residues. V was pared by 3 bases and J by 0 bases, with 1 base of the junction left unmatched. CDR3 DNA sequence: TGCGCCAGCAGCTCGACAGGGGGCTCTGGAAACACCATATATTTT. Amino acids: CASSSTGGSGNTIYF.

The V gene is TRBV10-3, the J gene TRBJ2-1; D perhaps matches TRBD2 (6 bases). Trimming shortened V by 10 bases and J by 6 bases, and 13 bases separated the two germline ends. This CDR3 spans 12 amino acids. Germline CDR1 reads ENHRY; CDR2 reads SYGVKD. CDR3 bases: TGTGCCAGCACGGGACTGACCAATGAGCAGTTCTTC. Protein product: CASTGLTNEQFF.

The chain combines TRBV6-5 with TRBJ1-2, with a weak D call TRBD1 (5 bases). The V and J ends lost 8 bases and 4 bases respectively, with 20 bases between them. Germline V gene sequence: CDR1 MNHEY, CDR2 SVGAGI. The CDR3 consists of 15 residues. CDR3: CASDPSGGFSYGYTF. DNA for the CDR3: TGTGCCAGCGACCCATCCGGGGGGTTTAGCTATGGCTACACCTTC.

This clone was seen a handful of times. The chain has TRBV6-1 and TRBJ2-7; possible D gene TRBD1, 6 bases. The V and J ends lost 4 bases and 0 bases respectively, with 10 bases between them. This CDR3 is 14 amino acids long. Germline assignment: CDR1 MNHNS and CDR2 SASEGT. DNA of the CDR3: TGTGCCAGCAGTGCCCGACAGGACTCCTACGAGCAGTACTTC. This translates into CASSARQDSYEQYF.

The CDR3 nucleotides are TGCGCCAGCAGCTTGGAGGCGGGCATGAGAGACACTGAAGCTTTCTTT. Translated, it gives CASSLEAGMRDTEAFF. V is TRBV5-1 and J is TRBJ1-1; D unresolved. This CDR3 has 16 amino acids. Germline V gene lookup returns CDR1 SGHRS and CDR2 YFSETQ. V dropped 0 bases and J dropped 3 bases, with 15 bases sitting between them.

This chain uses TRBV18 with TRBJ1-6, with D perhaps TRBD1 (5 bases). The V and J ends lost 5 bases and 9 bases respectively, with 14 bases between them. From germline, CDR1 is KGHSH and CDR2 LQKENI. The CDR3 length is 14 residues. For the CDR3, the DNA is TGTGCCAGCTCAAATTTAGACAGTCCTTCACCCCTCCACTTT. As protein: CASSNLDSPSPLHF.

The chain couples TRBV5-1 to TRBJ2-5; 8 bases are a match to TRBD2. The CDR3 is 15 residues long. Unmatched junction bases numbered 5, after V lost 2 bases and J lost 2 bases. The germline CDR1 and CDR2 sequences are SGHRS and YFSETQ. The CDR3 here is CASSFTRGAQETQYF. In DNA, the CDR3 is TGCGCCAGCAGCTTTACGCGGGGGGCACAAGAGACCCAGTACTTC.